This T cell receptor beta chain was captured in a study of blood T cell repertoires in COVID-19. Study summary: Sites in the United States, Italy and Spain provided acute and convalescent COVID-19 samples. Nucleic acid was either cDNA or gDNA, and it came from T cells, B-cell-depleted T cells, or PBMCs.

The CDR3 contains 16 residues. CDR1 is MGHRA and CDR2 is YSYEKL in the germline V gene. V lost 5 bases and J lost 7; bases outside the gene matches: 9. In the original analysis: Nucleated cell number was recorded as an estimate derived from reference gene primer amplification. Repertoires were generated with immunoSEQ multiplex PCR, while TCRdb's copy carries only in-frame clones and drops some. V and J calls and clone size come straight from that table; D and trimming were deduced from the DNA. This table has some 370,000 clones, almost 90% appearing once. This TCR came from a man aged 18-30 years with active or convalescent COVID-19. The V and J genes are TRBV4-1 and TRBJ2-1; TRBD2 matches 12 bases. The specimen was peripheral blood. CDR3 loop: CASSGSSGGARNEQFF. Written as DNA, the CDR3 is TGCGCCAGCAGCGGCTCTAGCGGGGGGGCTCGAAATGAGCAGTTCTTC.